These 9 T cell receptor beta chains originate from one sample sequenced in a study of blood T cell repertoires in COVID-19. The protocol was immunoSEQ multiplex PCR, while the TCRdb copy is restricted to in-frame clones and leaves out a portion. Counted here are some 300,000 clones, approximately 90% occurring once; the ten biggest clones make up about 6%. Sequenced input: peripheral blood. Every receptor here comes from a woman aged 45-60 years with COVID-19, enrolled during active disease.

V and J are TRBV18 and TRBJ2-2; 15 bases map to TRBD2. V lost 5 bases, J lost 2 bases, and 3 bases stayed unmatched. CDR1 is KGHSH, CDR2 LQKENI, per germline. CDR3 length: 17 residues. The CDR3 DNA reads TGTGCCAGCTCAAGGACTAGCGGGAGGGTAAACACCGGGGAGCTGTTTTTT. Its protein product is CASSRTSGRVNTGELFF.

V is TRBV7-2 and J is TRBJ1-2; tentatively, D is TRBD1 (6 bases). Trimming took 7 bases from V and 11 from J, leaving 20 bases between them. This CDR3 contains 13 residues. Germline V lookup: CDR1 SGHTA, CDR2 FQGNSA. The CDR3 DNA follows: TGTGCCAGCAACAGACAGGCCTCCAGTGTTTACACCTTC. It yields the protein CASNRQASSVYTF. The variable domain in full, completed from reference TRBV7-2 and TRBJ1-2, reads GAGVSQSPSNKVTEKGKDVELRCDPISGHTALYWYRQSLGQGLEFLIYFQGNSAPDKSGLPSDRFSAERTGGSVSTLTIQRTQQEDSAVYLCASNRQASSVYTFGSGTRLTVV.

The CDR3 region has the DNA TGTGCCAGCAGTTCGAACGGGAGGGGGATAGATACGCAGTATTTT. This gives the protein CASSSNGRGIDTQYF. V gene TRBV11-2 combines with J gene TRBJ2-3; 8 nucleotides agree with TRBD2. The germline V gene has CDR1 SGHAT and CDR2 FQNNGV. The V gene end was trimmed by 6 bases and the J gene end by 5 bases; junction bases not matched to a gene: 10. CDR3 size: 15 residues. The full variable domain, its missing parts supplied by reference TRBV11-2 and TRBJ2-3, is EAGVAQSPRYKIIEKRQSVAFWCNPISGHATLYWYQQILGQGPKLLIQFQNNGVVDDSQLPKDRFSAERLKGVDSTLKIQPAKLEDSAVYLCASSSNGRGIDTQYFGPGTRLTVL.

The V gene is TRBV30, the J gene TRBJ1-2; D perhaps matches TRBD1 (5 bases). The CDR3 loop spans 14 amino acids. The V end lost 4 bases, the J end lost 0 bases, and 12 bases lay between the germline ends. Germline V gene lookup returns CDR1 GTSNPN and CDR2 SVGIG (reference sequence). The CDR3 region is CAWTRDFTNYGYTF. The CDR3 nucleotides read TGTGCCTGGACGCGGGACTTCACTAACTATGGCTACACCTTC.

As regards this clone: This CDR3 is also generated by other DNA sequences in the sample. The rearrangement joins TRBV30 to TRBJ1-5, with unresolved D. Germline V gene lookup returns CDR1 GTSNPN and CDR2 SVGIG (reference sequence). Trimming stripped 5 bases from V and 0 bases from J, with 8 bases between. The length of the CDR3 is 13 residues. The CDR3 DNA is TGTGCCTGGTCCCAGGATAGCAATCAGCCCCAGCATTTT. Amino acids: CAWSQDSNQPQHF.

V gene TRBV19 combines with J gene TRBJ2-7; TRBD1 aligns across 7 bases. The length of the CDR3 is 14 residues. Germline CDR1 reads LNHDA; CDR2 reads SQIVND (reference sequence). V gave up 8 bases and J gave up 9 bases; unmatched junction bases: 16. The DNA of the CDR3 is TGTGCCAGTCCCCCCGGGACAGAACTCTCCGGGCAGTACTTC. Translation gives CASPPGTELSGQYF.

This chain links TRBV19 with TRBJ1-2, with TRBD1 as a possible D gene (6 bases). The CDR3 has 15 amino acids. V lost 5 bases, J lost 4 bases, and 17 bases lay in between. Germline V gene data show CDR1 as LNHDA and CDR2 as SQIVND (reference sequence). The CDR3 DNA reads TGTGCCAGTAGTCCTGGACAGTCAGTTTTCTATGGCTACACCTTC. The encoded protein is CASSPGQSVFYGYTF. Full variable domain (missing parts from reference TRBV19 and TRBJ1-2): DGGITQSPKYLFRKEGQNVTLSCEQNLNHDAMYWYRQDPGQGLRLIYYSQIVNDFQKGDIAEGYSVSREKKESFPLTVTSAQKNPTAFYLCASSPGQSVFYGYTFGSGTRLTVV.

The chain couples TRBV14 to TRBJ2-7; 8 bases are a match to TRBD1. Germline loops: CDR1 SGHDN, CDR2 FVKESK. The CDR3 is 17 residues long. Trimming took 0 bases from V and 2 from J; bases not matched to a gene: 9. The CDR3 nucleotides read TGTGCCAGCAGCCAAGAATATCCGGGACAGGCGGCCTACGAGCAGTACTTC. This codes for CASSQEYPGQAAYEQYF.

This clone has just one count. J is TRBJ2-2 and V is TRBV20-1, with 9 positions matching TRBD1. V was pared by 3 bases and J by 4 bases, with 6 bases of the junction left unmatched. The germline V gene has CDR1 DFQATT and CDR2 SNEGSKA (reference sequence). The CDR3 loop spans 15 amino acids. CDR3 in DNA: TGCAGTGCTAGTGGGACAGGGCCGGTCACCGGGGAGCTGTTTTTT. Amino acids: CSASGTGPVTGELFF.